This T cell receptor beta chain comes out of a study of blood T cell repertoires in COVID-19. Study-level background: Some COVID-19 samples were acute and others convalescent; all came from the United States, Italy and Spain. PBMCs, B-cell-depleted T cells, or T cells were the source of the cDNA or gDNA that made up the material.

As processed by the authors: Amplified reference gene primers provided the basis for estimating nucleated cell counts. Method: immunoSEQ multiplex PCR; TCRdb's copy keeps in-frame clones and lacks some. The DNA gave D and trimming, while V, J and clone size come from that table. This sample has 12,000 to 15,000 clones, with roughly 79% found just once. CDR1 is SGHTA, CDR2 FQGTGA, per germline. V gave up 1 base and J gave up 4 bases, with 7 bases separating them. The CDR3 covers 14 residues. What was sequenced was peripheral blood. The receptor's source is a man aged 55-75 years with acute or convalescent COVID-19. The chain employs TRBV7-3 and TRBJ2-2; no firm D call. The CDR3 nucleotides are TGTGCCAGCAGCTTAAGGCCGGGCACCGGGGAGCTGTTTTTT. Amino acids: CASSLRPGTGELFF.